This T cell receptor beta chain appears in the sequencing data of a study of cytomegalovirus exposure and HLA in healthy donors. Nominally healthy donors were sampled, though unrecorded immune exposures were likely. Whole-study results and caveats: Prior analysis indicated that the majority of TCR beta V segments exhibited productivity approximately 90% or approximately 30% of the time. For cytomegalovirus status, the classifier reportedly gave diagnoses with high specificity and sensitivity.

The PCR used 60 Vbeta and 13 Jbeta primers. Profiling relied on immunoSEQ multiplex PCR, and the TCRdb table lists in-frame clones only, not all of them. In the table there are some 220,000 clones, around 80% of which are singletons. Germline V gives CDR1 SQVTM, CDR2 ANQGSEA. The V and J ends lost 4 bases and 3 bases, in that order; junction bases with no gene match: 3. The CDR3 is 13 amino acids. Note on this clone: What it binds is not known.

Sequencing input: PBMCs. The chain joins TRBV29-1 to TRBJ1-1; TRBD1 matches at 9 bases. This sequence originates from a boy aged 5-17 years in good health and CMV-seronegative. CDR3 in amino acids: CSVGRTGDTEAFF. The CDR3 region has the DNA TGCAGCGTTGGAAGGACAGGGGACACTGAAGCTTTCTTT. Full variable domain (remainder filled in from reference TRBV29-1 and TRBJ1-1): SAVISQKPSRDICQRGTSLTIQCQVDSQVTMMFWYRQQPGQSLTLIATANQGSEATYESGFVIDKFPISRPNLTFSTLTVSNMSPEDSSIYLCSVGRTGDTEAFFGQGTRLTVV.